This TCR beta chain appears in the sequencing data of a study of T cells in Graves' hyperthyroidism and ophthalmopathy. Trimming removed 8 bases at V and 0 bases at J, with 14 bases between. The CDR3 has 15 residues. CDR1 ENHRY and CDR2 SYGVKD come from the germline V gene. The source material, RNA transcripts, was used to amplify TCR beta CDR3 regions. When the TCR CDR3 underwent first-round RT-PCR, the HTBI primer set was used. TCRdb reanalysed the multiplex PCR reads using MiXCR and keeps one entry per CDR3 protein. The table has just under 750,000 distinct CDR3 sequences, around 40% seen once; the top ten hold around 29%.

Specimen: blood. The chain links TRBV10-3 to TRBJ2-1, with D possibly being TRBD1 or TRBD2 (5 bases each). The source is a woman aged 40-49 years with Graves' hyperthyroidism. CDR3 sequence reads: CAISIKGSSYNEQFF. CDR3 DNA: TGTGCCATCTCCATCAAGGGGAGCTCCTACAATGAGCAGTTCTTC.